The clone carrying this T cell receptor (beta chain) showed up many times. Its antigen is not known. TCRdb used MiXCR to reprocess the 5' RACE reads, holding one entry per CDR3 protein. The sample has under 400,000 distinct CDR3 sequences; 25% to 30% are singletons. The data derive from a study of T-cell memory formation after mild COVID-19. General study points: CD4+ contracting clones were mainly CM and EM; CD8+ ones, EMRA. Some clones that responded were present in memory (sampled pre-infection), which suggests cross-reactive memory joined.

CDR1 and CDR2 from the germline V gene are SQVTM and ANQGSEA. The J segment lost 1 base and the V segment lost 6 bases, leaving 4 bases of the junction unmatched. The CDR3 runs to 14 residues. The chain uses TRBV29-1 and TRBJ2-3; 10 bases line up with TRBD2. The receptor was derived from an adult woman who had mild COVID-19 (a few samples of this study predate the infection). Cell type and time point are not known. Sequenced input: PBMCs or a T cell subset sorted from them (not recorded which). CDR3 nucleotide sequence: TGCAGCGTCCCCGGGACTAGCGGCACAGATACGCAGTATTTT. As protein: CSVPGTSGTDTQYF.